This T cell receptor beta chain was profiled in a study of Ad26.COV2.S vaccination and SARS-CoV-2 variants. The CDR3 covers 16 residues. Germline lookup yields CDR1 SGHTA and CDR2 FQGNSA. V dropped 2 bases and J dropped 0 bases, with 13 bases sitting between them. For this clone: Antigen specificity is unknown.

Produced via immunoSEQ multiplex PCR; TCRdb's table is partial and in-frame only. The table shows 400,000 or so clones, with approximately 86% occurring only once. As to treatment: some 20 received Ad26.COV2.S at low or high dose, single or two shots; 5 received placebo; per-sample allocation not given. Sampling occurred on day 63 after the first vaccine or placebo injection. Overall study results and limits: A substantial breadth of spike-specific CD8+ and CD4+ T cell responses after vaccination has been reported. Vaccine and placebo recipients had comparable breadth of non-spike TCRs.

This TCR was sampled from a person aged 18-60 years who received the Ad26.COV2.S COVID-19 vaccine or a placebo. The starting material was peripheral blood, obtained in a trial of Ad26.COV2.S vaccine versus placebo. The chain combines TRBV7-2 with TRBJ1-1; D uncertain. The CDR3 sequence is CASSLKGRYLNTEAFF. The DNA for the CDR3 is TGTGCCAGCAGCTTAAAGGGCCGGTACTTGAACACTGAAGCTTTCTTT. Full variable domain (missing parts from reference TRBV7-2 and TRBJ1-1): GAGVSQSPSNKVTEKGKDVELRCDPISGHTALYWYRQSLGQGLEFLIYFQGNSAPDKSGLPSDRFSAERTGGSVSTLTIQRTQQEDSAVYLCASSLKGRYLNTEAFFGQGTRLTVV.